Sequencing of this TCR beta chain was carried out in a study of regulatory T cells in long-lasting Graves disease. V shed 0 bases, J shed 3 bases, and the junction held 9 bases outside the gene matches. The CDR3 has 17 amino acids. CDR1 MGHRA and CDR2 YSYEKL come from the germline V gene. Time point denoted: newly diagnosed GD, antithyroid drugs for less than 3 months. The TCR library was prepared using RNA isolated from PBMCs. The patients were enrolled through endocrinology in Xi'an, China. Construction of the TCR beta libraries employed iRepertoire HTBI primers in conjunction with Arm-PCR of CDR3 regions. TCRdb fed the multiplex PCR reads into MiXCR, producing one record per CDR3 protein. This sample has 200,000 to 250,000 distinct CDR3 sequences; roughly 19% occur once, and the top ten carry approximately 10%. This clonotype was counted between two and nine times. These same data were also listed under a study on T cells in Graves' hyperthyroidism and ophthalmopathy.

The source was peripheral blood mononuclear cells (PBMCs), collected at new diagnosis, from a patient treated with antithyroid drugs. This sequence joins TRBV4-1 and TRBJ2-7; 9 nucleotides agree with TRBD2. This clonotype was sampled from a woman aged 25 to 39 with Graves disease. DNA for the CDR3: TGCGCCAGCAGCCAAGACGCCTGGGCTAGCGGGATCTACGAGCAGTACTTC. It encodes CASSQDAWASGIYEQYF.